Each of the 18 T cell receptor beta chains below was sequenced from the same sample in a study of T cells in Graves' hyperthyroidism and ophthalmopathy (dated 2019 in TCRdb). The library was generated by multiplex PCR. This sample was sequenced with an Illumina HiSeq 2000. Amplification of TCR beta CDR3 regions was carried out from RNA transcripts. The TCR CDR3 was subjected to a first round of RT-PCR using the HTBI primer set and the Qiagen OneStep RT-PCR kit. TCRdb handled the public reads itself, with Q25 trimming in fastp and clone calling in MiXCR, and kept productive beta chains. Each CDR3 protein appears once, grouped with its most common genes and DNA. In this sample the table shows 700,000 to 850,000 distinct CDR3 sequences, about 35% of which occur a single time. The ten largest clones take up 31% of the sample. The sample was blood. All receptors derive from a woman between 40 and 55 years old with Graves' hyperthyroidism.

The chain couples TRBV27 to TRBJ1-5; 7 bases are a match to TRBD1. Germline CDR1 reads MNHEY; CDR2 reads SMNVEV (reference sequence). V gave up 10 bases and J gave up 6 bases; unmatched junction bases: 15. This CDR3 has 15 residues. The CDR3 sequence is CATKYRGFGGQPQHF. The CDR3 bases are TGTGCCACCAAGTACAGGGGTTTCGGAGGTCAGCCCCAGCATTTT.

This clonotype was counted ten times or more. The chain combines TRBV7-8 with TRBJ2-2; D is unclear. The length of the CDR3 is 14 residues. V dropped 2 bases and J dropped 2 bases, with 6 bases sitting between them. Germline loops: CDR1 SGHVS, CDR2 FQNEAQ. CDR3 in DNA: TGTGCCAGCAGCTTATTTGACAACACCGGGGAGCTGTTTTTT. This sequence encodes CASSLFDNTGELFF.

This clonotype was detected many times. The chain uses TRBV20-1 and TRBJ1-2, with unresolved D. The CDR3 contains 13 residues. Trimming stripped 3 bases from V and 3 bases from J, with 11 bases between. Germline values: CDR1 DFQATT, CDR2 SNEGSKA (reference sequence). This CDR3 is CSASGSNHYGYTF. DNA of the CDR3: TGCAGTGCTAGTGGGTCAAACCACTATGGCTACACCTTC.

This clonotype was seen at least ten times. This sequence joins TRBV12-3 or TRBV12-4 and TRBJ2-5, with D perhaps matching TRBD2 (6 bases). The CDR3 sequence is 13 residues long. With 3 bases removed from V and 4 bases from J, the gap between germline ends came to 9 bases. CDR3 amino acids: CASSLRRAETQYF. In nucleotides, the CDR3 is TGTGCCAGCAGTTTGAGGAGGGCAGAGACCCAGTACTTC.

To note about this clonotype: A much larger clone lies a single base off, so this may be a read error. The CDR3 bases are TGTGCCAGTAGTGGATCCGGGACAGGGTGGGGGACCCAGTACTTC. It translates to CASSGSGTGWGTQYF. The chain links TRBV19 to TRBJ2-5, with TRBD1 matching over 9 bases. The CDR3 covers 15 residues. CDR1 and CDR2 (germline): LNHDA, SQIVND (reference sequence). Germline trimming cut 5 bases from V and 7 bases from J; bases unmatched to any gene: 11.

The genes are TRBV20-1 and TRBJ2-1; D not certain. In germline, CDR1 is DFQATT, CDR2 SNEGSKA (reference sequence). Between the trimmed V and J ends, which lost 3 bases and 6 bases, there was a span of 15 bases. This CDR3 is built from 14 residues. The CDR3 DNA reads as TGCAGTGCTAGCTCGCCCAGTTCGGCCAATGAGCAGTTCTTC. Translating it yields CSASSPSSANEQFF.

This clonotype was seen only a few times. The chain couples TRBV28 to TRBJ1-3; 7 bases map to TRBD1. Trimming took 6 bases from V and 1 from J; bases not matched to a gene: 9. The V gene's germline CDR1 is MDHEN and CDR2 SYDVKM. CDR3 length: 16 amino acids. CDR3 DNA sequence: TGTGCCAGCAGATCCACGGGACAGAAGTCTGGAAACACCATATATTTT. Translation gives CASRSTGQKSGNTIYF. Together with reference TRBV28 and TRBJ1-3, the CDR3 gives the full variable domain: DVKVTQSSRYLVKRTGEKVFLECVQDMDHENMFWYRQDPGLGLRLIYFSYDVKMKEKGDIPEGYSVSREKKERFSLILESASTNQTSMYLCASRSTGQKSGNTIYFGEGSWLTVV.

V and J are TRBV12-3 or TRBV12-4 and TRBJ1-5; D not certain. The germline V and J ends were trimmed by 6 bases and 0 bases, with 12 bases remaining between them. The CDR3 contains 15 residues. DNA of the CDR3: TGTGCCAGCAGCCAGAGAAGGGATAGCAATCAGCCCCAGCATTTT. This codes for CASSQRRDSNQPQHF.

Note on this clonotype: This may stem from a read error, because a much larger clone lies one nucleotide away. The CDR3 does not close with the conserved phenylalanine or tryptophan, likely indicating a read error. The chain links TRBV25-1 to TRBJ1-2; D possibly corresponds to TRBD1 (5 bases). CDR1 and CDR2 (germline): MGHDK, SYGVNS. The CDR3 loop spans 12 amino acids. The V and J ends lost 8 bases and 6 bases respectively, with 13 bases between them. CDR3 nucleotides: TGTGCCAGCTCGTCGGGGGTAAATGGCTACACCCTC. This codes for CASSSGVNGYTL.

The CDR3: CASSLGEAPYEQYF. The CDR3 DNA reads TGCGCCAGCAGCTTGGGTGAGGCCCCCTACGAGCAGTACTTC. The chain has TRBV5-1 and TRBJ2-7; D not resolved. V lost 0 bases and J 2 bases, leaving 9 bases between the germline ends. Germline V gene lookup returns CDR1 SGHRS and CDR2 YFSETQ. This CDR3 contains 14 residues.

Many counts were recorded for this clonotype. J is TRBJ1-1 and V is TRBV15; D is perhaps TRBD1 (6 bases). CDR1 is LNHNV, CDR2 YYDKDF, per germline (reference sequence). Between the trimmed V and J ends, which lost 2 bases and 6 bases, there was a span of 19 bases. The CDR3 covers 16 residues. CDR3 sequence reads: CATSRYSLQGGAEAFF. The CDR3 bases are TGTGCCACCAGCAGATACTCCTTACAGGGTGGAGCTGAAGCTTTCTTT.

Only a few counts were recorded for this clonotype. This chain connects TRBV4-3 to TRBJ2-7; D is unresolved. Trimming pared 0 bases from V and 7 bases from J, leaving 10 bases between. The germline V gene encodes CDR1 LGHNA and CDR2 YSLEER. The CDR3 totals 13 residues. The CDR3 loop is CASSQDPNGEQYF. In DNA, the CDR3 is TGCGCCAGCAGCCAAGACCCTAACGGGGAGCAGTACTTC.

This clonotype came up many times. The chain uses TRBV7-2 and TRBJ1-5, with a possible D match to TRBD1 (6 bases). Germline CDR1 SGHTA, CDR2 FQGNSA. The CDR3 runs to 14 residues. V lost 5 bases, J lost 4 bases, and 12 bases lay in between. This chain's CDR3 is CASSPGQPNQPQHF. CDR3 coding DNA: TGTGCCAGCAGCCCCGGACAGCCTAATCAGCCCCAGCATTTT.

This clonotype showed up many times. The V and J genes are TRBV29-1 and TRBJ2-7; 7 nucleotides match TRBD2. With V trimmed by 0 bases and J by 4 bases, 3 bases remained unmatched. CDR1 and CDR2 from the germline V gene are SQVTM and ANQGSEA. The CDR3 length is 13 residues. The CDR3 loop is CSVEDPGGYEQYF. Here the CDR3 DNA reads TGCAGCGTTGAAGACCCGGGAGGTTACGAGCAGTACTTC.

This clonotype was seen repeatedly, ten times or more. This sequence joins TRBV7-9 and TRBJ2-7; D may be TRBD1 or TRBD2 (5 bases each). Germline V CDR1 and CDR2: SEHNR, FQNEAQ (reference sequence). The CDR3 runs to 14 residues. Trimming cost V 5 bases and J 2 bases, with 13 bases left between them. CDR3 protein: CASSRRDGPYEQYF. The DNA for the CDR3 is TGTGCCAGCAGCCGCCGGGACGGACCCTACGAGCAGTACTTC. The variable domain in full, with the rest retrieved from reference TRBV7-9 and TRBJ2-7, is DTGVSQNPRHKITKRGQNVTFRCDPISEHNRLYWYRQTLGQGPEFLTYFQNEAQLEKSRLLSDRFSAERPKGSFSTLEIQRTEQGDSAMYLCASSRRDGPYEQYFGPGTRLTVT.

This clonotype was seen ten or more times. V and J are TRBV2 and TRBJ2-6; D uncertain. This CDR3 has 15 residues. V was pared by 1 base and J by 5 bases, with 9 bases between. Germline CDR1 reads SNHLY; CDR2 reads FYNNEI. DNA for the CDR3: TGTGCCAGCAGTGAAGGCCGGGCCAGGGCCAACGTCCTGACTTTC. Translated, it gives CASSEGRARANVLTF.

This clonotype came up many times. DNA for the CDR3: TGTGCCAGCAGCTTGGGGGCGCCTGGGGCCAACGTCCTGACTTTC. It specifies CASSLGAPGANVLTF. The V and J genes are TRBV7-9 and TRBJ2-6, with TRBD1 as a possible D gene (6 bases). The length of the CDR3 is 15 residues. In germline, CDR1 is SEHNR, CDR2 FQNEAQ (reference sequence). Trimming removed 3 bases at V and 2 bases at J, with 8 bases between.

V usage is TRBV9 and J usage is TRBJ2-3, with D unclear. CDR3 length equals 12 residues. V lost 0 bases and J lost 4, with 3 bases in between. Germline V gene data show CDR1 as SGDLS and CDR2 as YYNGEE. This CDR3 is CASSVVPDTQYF. As DNA, the CDR3 is TGTGCCAGCAGCGTAGTCCCAGATACGCAGTATTTT.